Listed below are T cell receptor beta chains from one sample, sequenced in a study of CD8 T cells in ankylosing spondylitis. One entry per CDR3 protein results from TCRdb running MiXCR on the 5' RACE reads. Of approximately 290,000 distinct CDR3 sequences detected, less than 25% appear once; the ten largest clones hold under 4%. Source material: blood, either unsorted or a sorted T cell fraction (not recorded which). The receptors derive from a female donor with ankylosing spondylitis or in good health (not recorded which). CDR3s include the opening cysteine and the closing phenylalanine or tryptophan.

j_call cdr3_length v_call cdr3_aa
TRBJ1-5 16 TRBV4-3 CASSLDGRDSNQPQHF
TRBJ1-1 11 TRBV20-1 CSAPENTEAFF
TRBJ2-1 17 TRBV7-3 CASSLNPPGVSYNEQFF
TRBJ2-1 14 TRBV5-5 CASSLGLASDEQFF
TRBJ2-1 15 TRBV9 CASSSQGLAVDEQFF
TRBJ2-1 17 TRBV27 CASSRQSNPGINNEQFF
TRBJ1-5 13 TRBV7-9 CASSEDGPGPQHF
TRBJ2-1 17 TRBV6-1 CASSRGLAGVVRDEQFF
TRBJ2-1 16 TRBV24-1 CATSDLRGLARGEQFF
TRBJ2-7 12 TRBV20-1 CSASWRGYEQYF
TRBJ2-3 15 TRBV7-8 CASFPLAGATDTQYF
TRBJ2-3 15 TRBV7-3 CASSLGPTPGDTQYF
TRBJ1-1 13 TRBV29-1 CSVATGGRTEAFF
TRBJ2-2 15 TRBV9 CPSRTSALNTGELFF
TRBJ2-3 15 TRBV5-5 CASSSRVVGADTQYF
TRBJ2-7 14 TRBV5-4 CASSLTVRSGEQYF
TRBJ2-5 14 TRBV7-2 CASSLGPWGETQYF
TRBJ2-1 11 TRBV20-1 CSAISGREQFF
TRBJ2-7 13 TRBV7-2 CASSSRVSYEQYF
TRBJ2-7 15 TRBV7-2 CASSLENRGSGEQYF
TRBJ2-3 16 TRBV10-3 CAISETQGAGADTQYF
TRBJ1-5 15 TRBV12-3/TRBV12-4 CASSLSAGRDQPQHF
TRBJ2-3 13 TRBV28 CASRAPGTDTQYF
TRBJ2-7 16 TRBV7-8 CASSPPSVSPPHEQYF
TRBJ2-5 13 TRBV12-3/TRBV12-4 CASSLLARETQYF
TRBJ1-2 11 TRBV12-3/TRBV12-4 CASSFRTGYTF
TRBJ2-7 13 TRBV20-1 CSARKGGTYEQYF
TRBJ1-6 14 TRBV4-3 CASSQDRTDSPLHF
TRBJ1-3 13 TRBV6-1 CASIEDGGNTIYF
TRBJ2-5 11 TRBV7-9 CASSKEQTQYF
TRBJ1-3 16 TRBV20-1 CSARVPDGSSGNTIYF
TRBJ2-3 15 TRBV10-3 CAIKFGGSRGDTQYF
TRBJ1-2 13 TRBV20-1 CSAPSETGPLNTF
TRBJ1-6 16 TRBV5-1 CASSSGGSSYNSPLHF
TRBJ2-2 11 TRBV29-1 CSVEELGELFF
TRBJ2-7 16 TRBV7-2 CASSLRRLASYYEQYF
TRBJ2-1 15 TRBV7-2 CASSRGQIKGNEQFF
TRBJ2-1 14 TRBV4-2 CASSPLDRYNEQFF
TRBJ2-1 17 TRBV15 CATSRGKGAGLYNEQFF
TRBJ1-6 16 TRBV27 CASRITGEAGNSPLHF
TRBJ2-2 16 TRBV7-9 CASSLLTGWNTGELFF
TRBJ2-1 14 TRBV10-3 CAISGSGDYNEQFF
TRBJ1-1 13 TRBV29-1 CSVDRPDNTEAFF
TRBJ1-5 13 TRBV29-1 CSVVWGPGQPQHF
TRBJ1-1 15 TRBV5-1 CASSSADREDTEAFF
TRBJ1-1 11 TRBV28 CASSLGTRAFF
TRBJ2-7 12 TRBV18 CATPTKDGPQYF
TRBJ2-7 12 TRBV29-1 CSVMIASYEQYF
TRBJ2-3 15 TRBV5-1 CASSPRQQNTDTQYF
TRBJ2-2 15 TRBV20-1 CSARVAAANTGELFF
TRBJ2-7 15 TRBV20-1 CSARDGKKRSYEQYF
TRBJ1-6 14 TRBV12-3/TRBV12-4 CASNTGRANSPLHF
TRBJ2-2 12 TRBV29-1 CSVTGDTGELFF
TRBJ2-5 14 TRBV6-1 CASSEARVQETQYF
TRBJ1-2 15 TRBV5-8 CASSFGQHPLYGYTF
TRBJ2-3 12 TRBV20-1 CSVAGVTDTQYF
TRBJ1-5 12 TRBV10-3 CAISPQGMAQHF
TRBJ2-7 14 TRBV9 CASSPAGAYYEQYF
TRBJ2-1 13 TRBV6-2/TRBV6-3 CASSLWTVGEQFF
TRBJ2-4 13 TRBV12-3/TRBV12-4 CASSSTGGNIQYF